This T cell receptor beta chain was sequenced for a study of identical twins. This clonotype appeared many times. One entry per CDR3 protein, called by TCRdb with MiXCR from the 5' RACE reads. The sample carries 1.5 million to 2 million distinct CDR3 sequences, 32% recorded once. The CDR3 is 11 amino acids. The V end was cut by 3 bases, the J end by 5 bases, with 6 bases between. Germline values: CDR1 SGDLS, CDR2 YYNGEE. This clonotype originated in a newborn girl in good health. Sequences were obtained from cord blood. The V and J genes are TRBV9 and TRBJ2-7; possibly TRBD1 or TRBD2 for D (5 bases each). CDR3 protein: CASSGGHEQYF. CDR3 DNA: TGTGCCAGCAGCGGGGGACACGAGCAGTACTTC.